The clone carrying this T cell receptor beta chain showed up just a few times. The target antigen is unknown. This sample was included in a study of cytomegalovirus exposure and HLA in healthy donors. PCR used 60 Vbeta primers and 13 Jbeta primers. Libraries were prepared by immunoSEQ multiplex PCR; TCRdb keeps only in-frame clonotypes and omits some of them. Of approximately 150,000 clones in the sample, 80% were seen once. Findings and caveats of the study: In a later analysis, HLA-C alleles had the fewest associated TCRs, DRB1 alleles the most.

Among the donors, all were healthy bone marrow donors. Germline CDR1 ENHRY, CDR2 SYGVKD. The V and J ends lost 5 bases and 2 bases respectively, with 7 bases between them. This CDR3 region has 12 residues. Sequenced sample: PBMCs. The V call is TRBV10-3, the J call TRBJ2-7, with D possibly being TRBD1 (6 bases). The clonotype was recovered from a woman aged 40 to 50 in good health and CMV-seronegative. The DNA of the CDR3 is TGTGCCATCAGTCGGGACACCTACGAGCAGTACTTC. It specifies CAISRDTYEQYF.